A selection of T cell receptor beta chains follows, all from one sample in a study of CD8+CD57+ T cells in acquired aplastic anemia. TCRdb processed the reads anew with MiXCR; each CDR3 protein has one entry. The sample holds about 40,000 distinct CDR3 sequences; about 60% are singletons and the top ten take 59%. The sequenced sample consisted of sorted CD4+, CD8+, or CD8+CD57+ T cells (not recorded which) from PBMCs. Every receptor here comes from a human donor with aplastic anemia. Both conserved end residues are part of each CDR3. The D gene is left open where the match is weak. The size of a clone is reported for some rows only, either as once, few or many, or as a class for expanded clones.

V	J	D	size	DNA	CDR3
TRBV3-1	TRBJ1-1	NA	NA	TGTGCCAGCAGCCAAGAGCGAAGGACTGAAGCTTTCTTT	CASSQERRTEAFF
TRBV2	TRBJ2-2	NA	NA	TGTGCCAGCAGTGAAGAGGCTAGGGGTGGCGGGGAGCTGTTTTTT	CASSEEARGGGELFF
TRBV10-2	TRBJ2-7	NA	NA	TGCGCCAGCAGTGAGTCGAGGAGCTCCTACGAGCAGTACTTC	CASSESRSSYEQYF
TRBV9	TRBJ1-5	NA	NA	TGTGCCAGCAGCTTAGTGGTAGGTCGTAGCAATCAGCCCCAGCATTTT	CASSLVVGRSNQPQHF
TRBV6-1	TRBJ2-6	NA	many	TGTGCCAGCAGTGAGGGGTCTGGGGCCAACGTCCTGACTTTC	CASSEGSGANVLTF
TRBV9	TRBJ1-1	NA	NA	TGTGCCAGCAGCGTAGGGGCAGACAACTTCGAAGCTTTCTTT	CASSVGADNFEAFF
TRBV7-9	TRBJ2-5	NA	NA	TGTGCCAGGGCAAGGGGAAGGGAGACCCAGTACTTC	CARARGRETQYF
TRBV20-1	TRBJ2-1	NA	many	TGCAGTTCGGGACCCTACAATGAGCAGTTCTTC	CSSGPYNEQFF
TRBV16	TRBJ1-1	TRBD1	NA	TGTGCCAGCAGCCACGAGACAGGGTTGACTGAAGCTTTCTTT	CASSHETGLTEAFF
TRBV7-2	TRBJ1-6	NA	once	TGTGCCAGCAGCCGGACGGGTAATTCACCCCTCCACTTT	CASSRTGNSPLHF
TRBV19	TRBJ1-2	TRBD1	few	TGTGCCAGTAGTATACTACAGGGGGGTAACTATGGCTACACCTTC	CASSILQGGNYGYTF
TRBV10-3	TRBJ2-7	NA	NA	TGTGCCAGCAGTTACGGAGTCTCGGGGGAGCAGTACTTC	CASSYGVSGEQYF
TRBV2	TRBJ1-2	TRBD1	NA	TGTGCCAGCAGTGCGGGACAGGGGAACTATGGCTACACCTTC	CASSAGQGNYGYTF
TRBV2	TRBJ2-7	TRBD2	NA	TGTGCCAGCAGGAAGGAGACTAGCGGCTCCTACGAGCAGTACTTC	CASRKETSGSYEQYF
TRBV4-2	TRBJ2-1	TRBD1	many	TGTGCCAGCAGCCAAGGGTCCCAGGGGGACTACAATGAGCAGTTCTTC	CASSQGSQGDYNEQFF
TRBV2	TRBJ1-5	TRBD1	NA	TGTGCCAGCAGAAGGGACAGGGGGATGAATAGCAATCAGCCCCAGCATTTT	CASRRDRGMNSNQPQHF
TRBV29-1	TRBJ1-2	NA	NA	TGCAGCGTTGGCGGCGGACCTAACTATGGCTACACCTTC	CSVGGGPNYGYTF
TRBV5-6	TRBJ1-1	TRBD1	NA	TGTGCCAGCAGCTTGTTGTTAAGGACAGGTGAAGCCTTCTTT	CASSLLLRTGEAFF
TRBV7-2	TRBJ2-5	NA	NA	TGTGCCAGCAGCCTCGACAGAACCAAAGAGACCCAGTACTTC	CASSLDRTKETQYF